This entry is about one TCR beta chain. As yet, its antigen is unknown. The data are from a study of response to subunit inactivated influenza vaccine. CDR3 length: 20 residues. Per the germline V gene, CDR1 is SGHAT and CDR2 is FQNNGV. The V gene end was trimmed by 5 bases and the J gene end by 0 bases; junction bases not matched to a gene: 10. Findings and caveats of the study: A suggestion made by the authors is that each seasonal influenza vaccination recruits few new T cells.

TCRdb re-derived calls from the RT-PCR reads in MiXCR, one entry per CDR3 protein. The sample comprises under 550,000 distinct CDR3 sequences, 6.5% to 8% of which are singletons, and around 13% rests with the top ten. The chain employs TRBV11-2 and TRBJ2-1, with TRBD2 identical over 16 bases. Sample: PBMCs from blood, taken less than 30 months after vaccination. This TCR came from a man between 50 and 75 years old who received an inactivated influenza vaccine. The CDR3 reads CASSPVPGLAGGFSYNEQFF. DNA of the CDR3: TGTGCCAGCAGCCCAGTCCCGGGACTAGCGGGAGGGTTCTCCTACAATGAGCAGTTCTTC.